This TCR beta chain derives from a study of T cells in women clearing cervical HPV infection. Profiling relied on immunoSEQ multiplex PCR, and the TCRdb table lists in-frame clones only, not all of them. This table holds about 39,000 clones. Each participant carried one incident cervical HPV16 infection only. Details on this clone: Read sequence stops 3 residues before the CDR3 end, and the germline J gene provides the missing end.

From germline, CDR1 is MNHEY and CDR2 SVGEGT. Trimming removed 3 bases from V and 0 bases from J; junction bases left unmatched: 0. The CDR3 contains 16 residues. The sequencing sample was made of blood buffy coat. The V call is TRBV6-2 or TRBV6-3, the J call TRBJ2-6; 9 nucleotides agree with TRBD2. The source of this sequence is a woman between 18 and 75 years old with a cervical HPV16 infection that either progressed to CIN3+ or cleared (not recorded which). This chain's CDR3 is CASSYSGSSGANVLTF. Incomplete CDR3 DNA: TGTGCCAGCAGTTATAGCGGGAGCTCTGGGGCCAACGTC.